This T cell receptor beta chain is drawn from a study of molecular identifiers for immune sequencing clone quantification. CDR1 and CDR2 from the germline V gene are PRHDT and FYEKMQ (reference sequence). Trimming cost V 5 bases and J 6 bases, with 14 bases left between them. The CDR3 has 14 residues. Listed TCR primers, together with previously described methods, were used for the bulk TCR libraries. TCRdb reanalysed the PCR reads using MiXCR and keeps one entry per CDR3 protein. The repertoire consists of approximately 630,000 distinct CDR3 sequences, with about 25% occurring once and the leading ten covering 0.78%. Between about 18,000 and 1,000,000 sorted cells, with 10%, 30% or 50% RNA, yielded naive CD8 libraries.

The chain links TRBV13 to TRBJ2-1, with D unclear. Sequenced: naive CD8+ T cells from blood, with Jurkat cell RNA spiked in. Subset defined: FACS-sorted CD8+CD4-CCR7+CD45RA+ naive T cells. This TCR was sampled from a human donor in good health. Some libraries in this study had Jurkat cell RNA spiked in. The CDR3 DNA reads TGTGCCAGCAGCGCTCAGGCGGTCCGCAATGAGCAGTTCTTC. Its protein is CASSAQAVRNEQFF.